This T cell receptor beta chain was identified in a study of OX40 agonist ivuxolimab in advanced cancers. Study summary: Patients' therapy was ivuxolimab, an antibody that acts as an agonist of OX40 (CD134). General study results and limits: Dose levels from 0.1 to 3.0 mg/kg saw CD4+ and CD8+ blood T cells expand clonally by week 6.

Assay: immunoSEQ multiplex PCR; the TCRdb copy retains only in-frame clones and omits some. The table lists over 20,000 clones, around 85% of them singletons. The CDR3 totals 12 residues. The V gene lost 8 bases and the J gene lost 4 bases, with 15 bases spanning the gap. From germline, CDR1 is SQVTM and CDR2 ANQGSEA. With respect to this clone: Its antigen is not known.

The TCR was taken from an adult with an advanced solid tumor such as melanoma, head and neck, liver or kidney cancer. The sample was CD4+ or CD8+ T cells sorted from blood, taken in a trial of the OX40 agonist ivuxolimab. The J gene is TRBJ2-7, the V gene TRBV29-1; no clear D. CDR3 bases: TGCAGCATACGACGGACGGAATACGAGCAGTACTTC. It is translated as CSIRRTEYEQYF.